This entry is about one TCR beta chain. The PCR used 60 Vbeta and 13 Jbeta primers. TCRdb's table, derived via immunoSEQ multiplex PCR, lists solely in-frame clones and lacks some. The sample gives 200,000 to 300,000 clones, 82% of which show up once; around 5.4% is in the top ten. The data belong to a study of cytomegalovirus exposure and HLA in healthy donors. The germline CDR1 and CDR2 sequences are GTSNPN and SVGIG (reference sequence). V shed 0 bases and J shed 10 bases, with 12 bases lying between them. CDR3 length: 12 amino acids. The TCR originated in a woman aged 40 to 50 in good health and CMV-seropositive. The rearrangement uses TRBV30 and TRBJ2-5, with a weak D call TRBD2 (6 bases). Sequenced: PBMCs. The CDR3 DNA is TGTGCCTGGAGTGTGGGCGGGCGGGGCCAGTACTTC. Its translation is CAWSVGGRGQYF.